The clone carrying this T cell receptor beta chain was found once. Its matching antigen is unknown. The junction does not match germline at one end; this may be a read error. The CDR3 is 14 amino acids. CDR1 and CDR2 from the germline V gene are SEHNR and FQNEAQ (reference sequence). This entry belongs to a study of cytomegalovirus exposure and HLA in healthy donors. Background on the study: Earlier, fewer than 130 million unique TCR beta sequences were recovered from roughly 200 million T cells by an analysis.

Study conclusions and caveats: The authors listed 180 or so TCR beta chains as cytomegalovirus-associated. In an earlier analysis, productive rearrangement rates for most beta V segments clustered near 87% or 30%. Presence/absence analyses treated sequencing depth as roughly uniform across donors.

Amplification used 60 Vbeta primers and 13 Jbeta primers. The protocol was immunoSEQ multiplex PCR, while the TCRdb copy is restricted to in-frame clones and leaves out a portion. The sample records some 100,000 clones, less than 65% being singletons. J is TRBJ1-2 and V is TRBV7-9; 7 bases match TRBD1. The receptor comes from a woman in her 30s in good health and CMV-seropositive. The specimen was PBMCs. CDR3 in amino acids: CSSSLGTANYGYTF. The CDR3 DNA reads as TGTTCCAGCAGCCTAGGGACAGCTAACTATGGCTACACCTTC.